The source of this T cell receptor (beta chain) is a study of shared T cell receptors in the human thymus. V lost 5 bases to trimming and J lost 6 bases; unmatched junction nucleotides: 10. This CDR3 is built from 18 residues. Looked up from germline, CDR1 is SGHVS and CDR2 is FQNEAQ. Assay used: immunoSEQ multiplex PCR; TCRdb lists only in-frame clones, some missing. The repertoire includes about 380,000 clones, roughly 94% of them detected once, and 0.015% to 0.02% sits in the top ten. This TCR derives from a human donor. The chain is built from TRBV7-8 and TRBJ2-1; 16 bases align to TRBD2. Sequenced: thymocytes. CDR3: CASSTPTGTSGRANEQFF. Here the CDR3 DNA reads TGTGCCAGCAGCACACCGACCGGGACTAGCGGGAGGGCCAATGAGCAGTTCTTC.